Listed below are T cell receptor beta chains from one sample, sequenced in a study of blood T cell repertoires in COVID-19. Here immunoSEQ multiplex PCR was the method, and the copy in TCRdb shows in-frame clones only, minus some. The top ten clones hold 1.8% of a sample with some 120,000 clones, 90% of them seen once. The sample consisted of peripheral blood. The receptors shown here come from a human donor with active COVID-19. The donor label of this sample is uncertain. CDR3s include the opening cysteine and the closing phenylalanine or tryptophan. The D gene is left open where the match is weak. Part of the rows lack a size; the others show once, few, many or a class for expanded clones.

CDR3nt | CDR3aa | j_gene | v_gene | abundance | len | d_gene
TGTGCCAGCAACTCGGGAATTGGAACTAATGAAAAACTGTTTTTT | CASNSGIGTNEKLFF | TRBJ1-4 | TRBV7-2 | NA | 15 | NA
TGTGCCAGCAGCTTAGTCAGGTCGAGCACTGAAGCTTTCTTT | CASSLVRSSTEAFF | TRBJ1-1 | TRBV11-2 | NA | 14 | NA
TGCGCCAGCAGCTGGCCGGGACTAGCGGGGGACACCGGGGAGCTGTTTTTT | CASSWPGLAGDTGELFF | TRBJ2-2 | TRBV5-1 | NA | 17 | TRBD2
TGTGCCAGCAGCATAGAGTGGACTCTGAACACCGGGGAGCTGTTTTTT | CASSIEWTLNTGELFF | TRBJ2-2 | TRBV11-2 | NA | 16 | NA
TGTGCCAGCAGTCTCCAGACAGGGGGGGTAAAACTGTTTTTT | CASSLQTGGVKLFF | TRBJ1-4 | TRBV28 | NA | 14 | TRBD1
TGCGCCAGCAGCCAAGATCCTGGCCGGGGTCCGGCCTACGAGCAGTACTTC | CASSQDPGRGPAYEQYF | TRBJ2-7 | TRBV4-3 | NA | 17 | NA
TGTGCCAGCTCACCAGGGGCAGGTAATTCACCCCTCCACTTT | CASSPGAGNSPLHF | TRBJ1-6 | TRBV18 | NA | 14 | NA
TGTGCCAGCAGTTACCAGGGGATCTCCTACGAGCAGTACTTC | CASSYQGISYEQYF | TRBJ2-7 | TRBV6-5 | NA | 14 | NA
TGTGCCAGCACCCTCTCAGCGGTCGGCGATTCACCCCTCCACTTT | CASTLSAVGDSPLHF | TRBJ1-6 | TRBV27 | few | 15 | NA
TGTGCCAGCAGCGGGACAGGGGACCAGCCCCAGCATTTT | CASSGTGDQPQHF | TRBJ1-5 | TRBV5-8 | NA | 13 | TRBD1
TGTGCCAGCAAACGACCGGGACAGGGCGAAGAGACCCAGTACTTC | CASKRPGQGEETQYF | TRBJ2-5 | TRBV5-4 | once | 15 | TRBD1
TGCGCCAGCAGCACCGGGACAGTGGGACCCTACGAGCAGTACTTC | CASSTGTVGPYEQYF | TRBJ2-7 | TRBV5-1 | NA | 15 | TRBD1
TGTGCCAGCAGTTACAGGACAGGCCTTTACGAGCAGTACTTC | CASSYRTGLYEQYF | TRBJ2-7 | TRBV6-2/TRBV6-3 | NA | 14 | TRBD1
TGCGCCAGCACCTTGAGCGGGGAAGGAGCCCCTTACGAGCAGTACTTC | CASTLSGEGAPYEQYF | TRBJ2-7 | TRBV10-1 | NA | 16 | TRBD2
TGTGCCAGCAGTTTGGACTCGGGGGATGCCAGGGAGACCCAGTACTTC | CASSLDSGDARETQYF | TRBJ2-5 | TRBV28 | NA | 16 | NA
TGTGCCAGCAGCCCAGGGACTAGCGGGGGGGCCCTGGAGACCCAGTACTTC | CASSPGTSGGALETQYF | TRBJ2-5 | TRBV9 | NA | 17 | TRBD2
TGTGCCATCAGTGATTCAGCAGGGCCCACTGAAGCTTTCTTT | CAISDSAGPTEAFF | TRBJ1-1 | TRBV10-3 | NA | 14 | NA
TGTGCCAGTAGCCCTACGGTATTTAGCACAGATACGCAGTATTTT | CASSPTVFSTDTQYF | TRBJ2-3 | TRBV19 | NA | 15 | NA
TGTGCCAGCAGTTTAAGCAGGCCCACTGAAGCTTTCTTT | CASSLSRPTEAFF | TRBJ1-1 | TRBV12-3/TRBV12-4 | NA | 13 | NA
TGTGCCAGCAGTTCCTCCGGGACAGGGAAGGTTCAGCCCCAGCATTTT | CASSSSGTGKVQPQHF | TRBJ1-5 | TRBV28 | NA | 16 | TRBD1